This passage covers 26 T cell receptor beta chains from one sample sequenced in a study of blood T cells in healthy people across ages. A second roughly 6 to 12 cycle PCR used barcoded and J-beta primers. TCRdb re-derived calls from the 5' RACE reads in MiXCR, one entry per CDR3 protein. The sample records more than 1.4 million distinct CDR3 sequences, approximately 42% being singletons. Input material: blood. The origin of the receptors is a woman in her late teens or twenties in good health.

The rearrangement joins TRBV12-3 or TRBV12-4 to TRBJ2-5; 15 bases are a match to TRBD2. The CDR3 has 16 residues. J was trimmed by 11 bases and V by 8 bases; bases with no gene match: 15. CDR3 sequence reads: CASGGWTSGRENEQYF. Here the CDR3 DNA reads TGTGCCAGCGGGGGATGGACTAGCGGGAGGGAAAATGAGCAGTACTTC.

The V call is TRBV6-1, the J call TRBJ1-1; the D gene is possibly TRBD1 (5 bases). This CDR3 has 14 amino acids. Trimming took 2 bases from V and 6 from J, leaving 13 bases between them. Germline V gene sequence: CDR1 MNHNS, CDR2 SASEGT. The CDR3 DNA reads as TGTGCCAGCAGTGAATCGGGCAGAGGGGCTGAAGCTTTCTTT. It encodes CASSESGRGAEAFF.

The rearrangement links TRBV5-1 to TRBJ2-3, with 14 bases lining up with TRBD2. CDR1 SGHRS and CDR2 YFSETQ come from the germline V gene. This CDR3 is built from 19 residues. The ends lost 3 bases at V and 0 bases at J; junction bases unmatched: 9. The CDR3 DNA sequence: TGCGCCAGCAGCTCTGAGGGACTAGCGGGGGCGAAAAGCACAGATACGCAGTATTTT. Translated: CASSSEGLAGAKSTDTQYF.

The chain links TRBV20-1 to TRBJ2-7, with 7 bases lining up with TRBD2. Germline values: CDR1 DFQATT, CDR2 SNEGSKA (reference sequence). The CDR3 extends over 14 amino acids. The J segment lost 7 bases and the V segment lost 6 bases, leaving 15 bases of the junction unmatched. The CDR3 bases are TGCAGTGCACCCTGGGACTACTGGGATAATGAGCAGTACTTC. Residues: CSAPWDYWDNEQYF.

The V call is TRBV20-1, the J call TRBJ1-6; 7 bases agree with TRBD1. Per germline, CDR1 DFQATT and CDR2 SNEGSKA (reference sequence). V was pared by 5 bases and J by 6 bases, with 7 bases of the junction left unmatched. The CDR3 is made up of 14 amino acids. CDR3 amino acids: CSADRQGSNSPLHF. The CDR3 coding sequence is TGCAGTGCTGACAGACAGGGTAGTAATTCACCCCTCCACTTT.

This clonotype was seen only a few times. The V call is TRBV11-2, the J call TRBJ1-4; 7 bases agree with TRBD1. Germline assignment: CDR1 SGHAT and CDR2 FQNNGV. Losses at the gene ends were 5 bases for V and 1 base for J; bases not matched to a gene: 4. There are 15 residues in the CDR3. The CDR3 loop reads CASSARQGTNEKLFF. In nucleotides, the CDR3 is TGTGCCAGCAGCGCGCGACAGGGAACTAATGAAAAACTGTTTTTT.

The rearrangement links TRBV6-1 to TRBJ1-1; 7 bases are shared with TRBD1. J lost 5 bases, V lost 11 bases, and 11 bases had no gene match. Germline V gene data show CDR1 as MNHNS and CDR2 as SASEGT. CDR3 length: 13 residues. The CDR3 reads CAGQRGRKTEAFF. In DNA form, the CDR3 reads TGTGCCGGGCAGAGGGGGCGAAAAACTGAAGCTTTCTTT.

This chain connects TRBV7-2 to TRBJ2-3; 7 bases are shared with TRBD2. V lost 5 bases to trimming and J lost 3 bases; unmatched junction nucleotides: 8. This CDR3 is built from 15 residues. Germline V gene data show CDR1 as SGHTA and CDR2 as FQGNSA. CDR3 amino acids: CASSQRTRLTDTQYF. The DNA for the CDR3 is TGTGCCAGCAGCCAACGGACTAGGTTGACAGATACGCAGTATTTT. Supplemented by reference TRBV7-2 and TRBJ2-3, the full variable domain reads GAGVSQSPSNKVTEKGKDVELRCDPISGHTALYWYRQSLGQGLEFLIYFQGNSAPDKSGLPSDRFSAERTGGSVSTLTIQRTQQEDSAVYLCASSQRTRLTDTQYFGPGTRLTVL.

Only a few counts were recorded for this clonotype. This sequence joins TRBV12-3 or TRBV12-4 and TRBJ1-6, with TRBD1 identical over 10 bases. Trimming cost V 5 bases and J 6 bases; bases outside gene matches: 4. The CDR3 has 15 residues. The CDR3 nucleotides read TGTGCCAGCAGTCGTCGGGACAGGGGTAATTCACCCCTCCACTTT. Protein sequence: CASSRRDRGNSPLHF.

V gene TRBV12-3 or TRBV12-4 combines with J gene TRBJ1-4, with a tentative D call TRBD1 (5 bases). CDR3 size: 15 residues. V lost 6 bases and J lost 3, with 14 bases in between. Here the CDR3 reads CASSPGNQANEKLFF. DNA of the CDR3: TGTGCCAGCAGCCCAGGGAATCAGGCTAATGAAAAACTGTTTTTT.

The chain has TRBV7-2 and TRBJ2-5, with D unclear. Trimming removed 5 bases at V and 11 bases at J, with 30 bases between. The CDR3 extends over 17 amino acids. The germline V gene encodes CDR1 SGHTA and CDR2 FQGNSA. The CDR3 sequence is CASSTKSARITHNEQYF. The CDR3 DNA sequence: TGTGCCAGCAGCACCAAATCCGCCAGGATCACCCACAATGAGCAGTACTTC.

This clonotype appeared a few times. The chain links TRBV24-1 to TRBJ2-5, with unresolved D. The length of the CDR3 is 11 residues. CDR1 KGHDR and CDR2 SFDVKD come from the germline V gene. Trimming cost V 6 bases and J 11 bases, with 12 bases left between them. The CDR3 protein is CATSRGNEQYF. CDR3 DNA sequence: TGTGCCACCAGTCGTGGGAATGAGCAGTACTTC.

This clonotype showed up just a few times. The chain carries TRBV6-6 and TRBJ2-6; the D is unclear. V lost 5 bases, J lost 0 bases, and 11 bases lay in between. Germline-derived CDR1 and CDR2 are MNHNY and SVGAGI (reference sequence). The CDR3 extends over 16 amino acids. CDR3 DNA: TGTGCCAGCAGTGAGGTTGGGCTCTCTGGGGCCAACGTCCTGACTTTC. Translating gives CASSEVGLSGANVLTF.

This sequence joins TRBV4-1 and TRBJ2-7; the match to TRBD1 covers 7 bases. V shed 5 bases, J shed 5 bases, and the junction held 15 bases outside the gene matches. CDR3 length: 16 residues. From germline, CDR1 is MGHRA and CDR2 YSYEKL. The CDR3 DNA follows: TGCGCCAGCAGCGGAGGAGGAAGGACAGGTGCCCACGAGCAGTACTTC. The encoded protein is CASSGGGRTGAHEQYF.

This clonotype has just a few counts. The chain combines TRBV7-2 with TRBJ2-7, with TRBD2 matching 10 bases. CDR3 length equals 15 residues. Trimming removed 6 bases from V and 0 bases from J; junction bases left unmatched: 5. CDR1 is SGHTA, CDR2 FQGNSA, per germline. As DNA, the CDR3 is TGTGCCAGCAGTCCAAGCGGGGGGGCCTCCTACGAGCAGTACTTC. It translates to CASSPSGGASYEQYF. Combining the CDR3 with reference TRBV7-2 and TRBJ2-7 gives the whole variable domain GAGVSQSPSNKVTEKGKDVELRCDPISGHTALYWYRQSLGQGLEFLIYFQGNSAPDKSGLPSDRFSAERTGGSVSTLTIQRTQQEDSAVYLCASSPSGGASYEQYFGPGTRLTVT.

This clonotype has more than one count but fewer than ten. This chain uses TRBV7-9 with TRBJ1-1; unclear D gene. Germline CDR1 reads SEHNR; CDR2 reads FQNEAQ (reference sequence). The length of the CDR3 is 13 residues. Trimming left V 2 bases short and J 3 bases short, with 7 bases between. CDR3 DNA sequence: TGTGCCAGCAGCTTAAGCACCTACACTGAAGCTTTCTTT. Protein product: CASSLSTYTEAFF.

In its sample, this clonotype was seen a few times. The chain has TRBV4-2 and TRBJ2-5; TRBD2 matches 14 bases. Trimming at V came to 4 bases and at J to 5 bases, leaving 6 bases not matched to a gene. The CDR3 is made up of 16 amino acids. Germline CDR1 is LGHNA and CDR2 is YNFKEQ. The DNA for the CDR3 is TGTGCCAGCAGCCCAGGGACTAGCGGGAGTTGGGAGACCCAGTACTTC. Protein: CASSPGTSGSWETQYF.

The rearrangement links TRBV7-2 to TRBJ2-2; 9 bases fit TRBD2. From germline, CDR1 is SGHTA and CDR2 FQGNSA. This CDR3 comprises 18 residues. The V segment lost 1 base and the J segment 5 bases; nucleotides outside the gene matches: 11. CDR3 in amino acids: CASSLVEGSGSRTGELFF. The CDR3, as DNA: TGTGCCAGCAGCTTAGTAGAGGGTAGCGGGAGCCGAACCGGGGAGCTGTTTTTT.

The chain uses TRBV3-1 and TRBJ1-1; TRBD1 might be the D (6 bases). Germline V CDR1 and CDR2: LGHDT, YNNKEL (reference sequence). V was trimmed by 2 bases and J by 7 bases, leaving 20 bases between them. This CDR3 region has 16 residues. The CDR3 DNA sequence: TGTGCCAGCAGCCAAACCCCTCTTAGGACAGACTTTGAAGCTTTCTTT. Protein product: CASSQTPLRTDFEAFF.

This clonotype was detected a few times. V gene TRBV5-1 combines with J gene TRBJ2-7; TRBD2 might be the D (5 bases). Germline V CDR1 and CDR2: SGHRS, YFSETQ. The CDR3 extends over 15 amino acids. V was pared by 4 bases and J by 3 bases, with 17 bases between. CDR3 nucleotides: TGCGCCAGCAGCGCGTACGGGGAGAGGGACTACGAGCAGTACTTC. This gives the protein CASSAYGERDYEQYF.

This clonotype was recorded a few times. The rearrangement uses TRBV28 and TRBJ2-5; 8 bases map to TRBD1. CDR3 length: 20 residues. The V and J ends lost 6 bases and 2 bases, in that order; junction bases with no gene match: 23. The germline V gene has CDR1 MDHEN and CDR2 SYDVKM. CDR3: CASSPNPGQDSWRGQETQYF. The CDR3 nucleotides read TGTGCCAGCAGCCCCAATCCGGGACAGGATTCCTGGAGGGGTCAAGAGACCCAGTACTTC.

This clonotype turned up a few times. The rearrangement links TRBV6-5 to TRBJ2-1; the D gene is possibly TRBD1 (5 bases). V dropped 5 bases and J dropped 0 bases, with 14 bases sitting between them. Germline V gene data show CDR1 as MNHEY and CDR2 as SVGAGI. The CDR3 contains 16 residues. For the CDR3, the DNA is TGTGCCAGCAGTACGACAGCCGTACTCTCCTACAATGAGCAGTTCTTC. This gives the protein CASSTTAVLSYNEQFF.

The chain uses TRBV12-3 or TRBV12-4 and TRBJ1-2; D is ambiguous. V was trimmed by 3 bases and J by 1 base, leaving 3 bases between them. The CDR3 extends over 12 amino acids. CDR3 nucleotides: TGTGCCAGCAGTTTCATTAACTATGGCTACACCTTC. It codes for CASSFINYGYTF.

This chain uses TRBV11-2 with TRBJ2-6; D call uncertain. Germline lookup yields CDR1 SGHAT and CDR2 FQNNGV. V was trimmed by 1 base and J by 0 bases, leaving 16 bases between them. This CDR3 comprises 19 residues. Here the CDR3 DNA reads TGTGCCAGCAGCTTAGCCCTGACGAGACTGACCTCTGGGGCCAACGTCCTGACTTTC. Protein: CASSLALTRLTSGANVLTF.

This chain links TRBV14 with TRBJ2-7; D remains unclear. V lost 4 bases and J lost 4, with 11 bases in between. Germline lookup yields CDR1 SGHDN and CDR2 FVKESK. This CDR3 has 13 residues. CDR3 protein: CASSRSGHYEQYF. Written as DNA, the CDR3 is TGTGCCAGCAGCCGCTCCGGGCATTACGAGCAGTACTTC. The whole variable domain, filled in from reference TRBV14 and TRBJ2-7, reads EAGVTQFPSHSVIEKGQTVTLRCDPISGHDNLYWYRRVMGKEIKFLLHFVKESKQDESGMPNNRFLAERTGGTYSTLKVQPAELEDSGVYFCASSRSGHYEQYFGPGTRLTVT.

A single count supports this clonotype. The V gene is TRBV5-1, the J gene TRBJ1-2; D ambiguous. This CDR3 has 12 amino acids. The V gene's germline CDR1 is SGHRS and CDR2 YFSETQ. V lost 0 bases to trimming and J lost 7 bases, with 7 bases between them. CDR3 protein: CASSLVVGGYTF. CDR3 DNA: TGCGCCAGCAGCTTGGTTGTCGGTGGCTACACCTTC.